Below, one T cell receptor (beta chain) is given with its context. This sample was taken from a study of T cell changes during pregnancy in multiple sclerosis. With 1 base removed from V and 7 bases from J, the gap between germline ends came to 14 bases. CDR1 SGHVS and CDR2 FNYEAQ come from the germline V gene. This CDR3 is 15 amino acids long. Assay used: immunoSEQ multiplex PCR; TCRdb lists only in-frame clones, some missing. This sample has some 51,000 clones, with around 94% found just once. The TCR originated in a female donor with multiple sclerosis, enrolled in a pregnancy study. This material consisted of CD4+ T cells from peripheral blood mononuclear cells, taken in the first trimester of pregnancy. This chain uses TRBV7-6 with TRBJ1-5; no firm D call. The chain's CDR3 is CASSLGRGNGQPQHF. The CDR3 DNA sequence: TGTGCCAGCAGCTTAGGTCGGGGAAATGGACAGCCCCAGCATTTT.